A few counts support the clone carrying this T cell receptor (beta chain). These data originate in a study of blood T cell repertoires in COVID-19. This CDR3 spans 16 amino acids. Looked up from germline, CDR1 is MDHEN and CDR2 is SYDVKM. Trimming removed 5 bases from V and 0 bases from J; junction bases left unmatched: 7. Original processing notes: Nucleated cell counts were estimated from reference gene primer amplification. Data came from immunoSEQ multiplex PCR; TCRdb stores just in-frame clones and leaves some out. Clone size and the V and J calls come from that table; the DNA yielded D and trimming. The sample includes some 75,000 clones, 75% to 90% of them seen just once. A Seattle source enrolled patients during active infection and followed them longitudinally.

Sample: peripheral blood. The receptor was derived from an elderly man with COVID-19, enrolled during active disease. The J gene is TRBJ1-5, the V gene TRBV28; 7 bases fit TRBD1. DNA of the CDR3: TGTGCCAGCAGTGGACAGGACTTTTATAGCAATCAGCCCCAGCATTTT. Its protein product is CASSGQDFYSNQPQHF.